The clone carrying this T cell receptor beta chain was observed a few times. What it binds is unknown. TCRdb keeps only in-frame clones here, not all; method: immunoSEQ multiplex PCR. The sample comprises a few hundred thousand clones, 75% to 90% of which are singletons, and over 0.75% rests with the top ten. The data derive from a study of cytomegalovirus exposure and HLA in healthy donors. Study-wide results and caveats: Cytomegalovirus status was reportedly diagnosed by the classifier with high sensitivity and specificity.

Germline-derived CDR1 and CDR2 are SEHNR and FQNEAQ (reference sequence). The CDR3 is made up of 15 amino acids. V lost 1 base and J 0 bases, leaving 8 bases between the germline ends. This receptor was identified in a woman younger than 35 in good health and CMV-seronegative. The source material was PBMCs. This chain uses TRBV7-9 with TRBJ2-3; no clear D. Here the CDR3 DNA reads TGTGCCAGCAGCTTAGACGGGTTTAGCACAGATACGCAGTATTTT. Protein sequence: CASSLDGFSTDTQYF.